This TCR beta chain stems from a study of CD8 T cells in ankylosing spondylitis. Broader study findings: As reported, disease-linked clones showed significant enrichment in matched ankylosing spondylitis synovial fluid. Apparently characteristic of ankylosing spondylitis blood was a TCR beta motif (fewer than ten highly homologous variants). Disease-linked clones bore a CD8+ phenotype and were relatively rare in peripheral blood.

Generation of TCR beta libraries employed quantitative 5'-RACE incorporating molecular barcodes. TCRdb recomputed calls from the 5' RACE reads with MiXCR, one row per CDR3 protein. The table lists a few hundred thousand distinct CDR3 sequences, around 22% of them singletons. As regards this clonotype: Its matching antigen is unknown.

The CDR3 runs 14 residues. With 0 bases removed from V and 10 bases from J, the gap between germline ends came to 13 bases. Germline CDR1 reads MNHEY; CDR2 reads SVGAGI. The sequenced material came from blood, either unsorted or a sorted T cell fraction (not recorded which). The chain uses TRBV6-5 and TRBJ2-1; D unresolved. The TCR comes from a male donor with ankylosing spondylitis. The chain's CDR3 is CASSYSPQIGEQFF. For the CDR3, the DNA is TGTGCCAGCAGTTACTCCCCTCAAATCGGGGAGCAGTTCTTC.